This is a list of T cell receptor beta chains from one sample in a study of T cell changes during pregnancy in multiple sclerosis. Libraries were prepared by immunoSEQ multiplex PCR; TCRdb keeps only in-frame clonotypes and omits some of them. The table records about 100,000 clones, around nine tenths of them present only once. The material was peripheral blood, obtained in the second trimester of pregnancy. The receptors stem from a female donor with multiple sclerosis, enrolled in a pregnancy study. Both conserved end residues are part of each CDR3. D genes are given only for firm matches. Expanded clones get a size class; other rows say once, few or many, or leave the size out.

>TRBV30|-|TRBD1|TRBJ1-1
TGTGCCTGGAGTTTTCGGACAGGTCTGAACACTGAAGCTTTCTTT
CAWSFRTGLNTEAFF
>TRBV19|-|TRBD1|TRBJ2-3
TGTGCCAGTAGCCCGGACAGGGAAAAGGTTACGCAGTATTTT
CASSPDREKVTQYF
>TRBV5-3|-|-|TRBJ1-2
TGTGCCAGAAGCGGTAATAAAGGGTCCCTCGGGGATGGCTACACCTTC
CARSGNKGSLGDGYTF
>TRBV7-2|-|-|TRBJ2-3
TGTGCCAGCAGCTCGGTCCGTGGCACAGATACGCAGTATTTT
CASSSVRGTDTQYF
>TRBV7-2|-|-|TRBJ2-7
TGTGCCAGCAGCTTATCCCCGGGTCCCTACGAGCAGTACTTC
CASSLSPGPYEQYF
>TRBV19|-|-|TRBJ1-1
TGTGCCAGTAGACCAACAGGAGCGAACACTGAAGCTTTCTTT
CASRPTGANTEAFF
>TRBV27|-|-|TRBJ1-2
TGTGCCAGCAGTTTATTGGCAGGGGCGAACTATGGCTACACCTTC
CASSLLAGANYGYTF
>TRBV27|-|-|TRBJ1-1
TGTGCCAGCAGTTATGCGGATGTGAACACTGAAGCTTTCTTT
CASSYADVNTEAFF
>TRBV6-5|-|TRBD1|TRBJ1-1
TGTGCCAGCAGTTCCCGAAGGGGGCCAGGGTCGGAGGCTTTCTTT
CASSSRRGPGSEAFF
>TRBV6-5|-|TRBD1|TRBJ1-6
TGTGCCAGCAGTAGGGCCGGGACAGAGAATTCACCCCTCCACTTT
CASSRAGTENSPLHF
>TRBV30|-|-|TRBJ2-7
TGTGCCTGGAGTGTCGGGACACCATACGAGCAGTACTTC
CAWSVGTPYEQYF
>TRBV28|-|-|TRBJ2-1
TGTGCCAGCAGGCCCGACAACAATGAGCAGTTCTTC
CASRPDNNEQFF
>TRBV4-1|-|-|TRBJ1-1
TGCGCCAGCAGCCAAGTGGATATGGGACTAGGAATGAACACTGAAGCTTTCTTT
CASSQVDMGLGMNTEAFF
>TRBV27|once|-|TRBJ1-1
TGTGCCAGCAGTTTAGGAGAGGGGGTAAAGAGAACTTTCTTT
CASSLGEGVKRTFF
>TRBV19|-|-|TRBJ2-1
TGTGCCAGTAGTCTCCCGGGGGGCGCGAATGAGCAGTTCTTC
CASSLPGGANEQFF
>TRBV2|-|-|TRBJ1-2
TGTGCCAGCAGTCCGAGCCCCTACACCTTC
CASSPSPYTF
>TRBV13|-|TRBD1|TRBJ1-1
TGTGCCAGCAGCCAGGGACAGGTGAACACTGAAGCTTTCTTT
CASSQGQVNTEAFF
>TRBV19|-|TRBD1|TRBJ2-4
TGTGCCAGTAGTATAGATCCGGGACAGGGATTAAGCTTC
CASSIDPGQGLSF
>TRBV10-3|-|-|TRBJ1-1
TGTGCCATCAGTCCGACAGGGAACACTGAAGCTTTCTTT
CAISPTGNTEAFF
>TRBV19|-|-|TRBJ2-2
TGTGCCAGTAGTACGGGGGCCGGGGAGCTGTTTTTT
CASSTGAGELFF
>TRBV11-2|-|-|TRBJ2-7
TGTGCCAGCAGCTCATACGAGCAGTACTTC
CASSSYEQYF
>TRBV27|-|TRBD1|TRBJ2-7
TGTGCCAGCAGTGGGACAGGGCTCTACGAGCAGTACTTC
CASSGTGLYEQYF
>TRBV7-2|-|-|TRBJ2-5
TGTGCCAGCAGCCCTTTTTCCTCAGAGACCCAGTACTTC
CASSPFSSETQYF
>TRBV27|-|TRBD2|TRBJ2-1
TGTGCCAGCAGTTCCCCCACCGGGACTAGCGCCTACAATGAGCAGTTCTTC
CASSSPTGTSAYNEQFF
>TRBV28|-|TRBD1|TRBJ2-7
TGTGCCAGCACGCCGACAGGGCTCTACGAGCAGTACTTC
CASTPTGLYEQYF
>TRBV2|-|-|TRBJ2-2
TGTGCCAGCAGACCACACAGCACCGGGGAGCTGTTTTTT
CASRPHSTGELFF
>TRBV6-6|-|TRBD2|TRBJ2-1
TGTGCCAGCAGCCTAAGGACTAGCGGGGGGAATGAGCAGTTCTTC
CASSLRTSGGNEQFF
>TRBV5-1|once|-|TRBJ2-1
TGCGCCAGCAGCGATGTCGTAAGCGCCTCCTACAATGAGCAGTTCTTC
CASSDVVSASYNEQFF
>TRBV2|-|-|TRBJ1-1
TGTGCCACACGCGGGGTCCTTGGGCAGACTGAAGCTTTCTTT
CATRGVLGQTEAFF
>TRBV30|few|-|TRBJ1-1
TGTGCCTGGAGAAGGGGCACTGAAGCTTTCTTT
CAWRRGTEAFF
>TRBV6-1|-|-|TRBJ1-2
TGTGCCAGCAGTGAAAGGAGGGCAGCTGTTAACTATGGCTACACCTTC
CASSERRAAVNYGYTF
>TRBV28|-|TRBD1|TRBJ2-7
TGTGCCAGCAGTTTACACAGGGGGCGTCGGGAGCAGTACTTC
CASSLHRGRREQYF
>TRBV18|-|-|TRBJ1-1
TGTGCCAGCTCATCCCGCATGAGTGAAGCTTTCTTT
CASSSRMSEAFF
>TRBV7-2|-|-|TRBJ1-3
TGTGCCAGCAGCATTAGACAGCTTACCTCTGGAAACACCATATATTTT
CASSIRQLTSGNTIYF
>TRBV30|-|TRBD1|TRBJ1-4
TGTGCCTGGAGCGCAGGGGGCGGGTATGAAAAACTGTTTTTT
CAWSAGGGYEKLFF
>TRBV28|-|TRBD1|TRBJ1-2
TGTGCCAGCAGTTCCACGTATACAGGGGGCCATGGCTACACCTTC
CASSSTYTGGHGYTF
>TRBV29-1|-|TRBD1|TRBJ2-2
TGCAGCGTTGAGACTCCGGACAGGGGGACCGGGGAGCTGTTTTTT
CSVETPDRGTGELFF
>TRBV18|-|-|TRBJ1-2
TGTGCCAGCTCACCTTCGGGCAGGGCATATGGCTACACCTTC
CASSPSGRAYGYTF
>TRBV6-1|-|-|TRBJ1-1
TGTGCCAGCAGTGCCCTATTACAGGGCGGGAACACTGAAGCTTTCTTT
CASSALLQGGNTEAFF
>TRBV30|few|-|TRBJ1-1
TGTGCCTGGATCGCAAACGGGGCTGAAGCTTTCTTT
CAWIANGAEAFF
>TRBV7-8|-|-|TRBJ1-1
TGTGCCAGCAGCCTCAGGGTAGCGGACGACACTGAAGCTTTCTTT
CASSLRVADDTEAFF
>TRBV9|-|-|TRBJ1-4
TGTGCCAGCAGCGTAGGGTCCGGGAGTCTCGGTGAAAAACTGTTTTTT
CASSVGSGSLGEKLFF
>TRBV6-6|-|TRBD2|TRBJ2-1
TGTGCCAGCAGTTACCTCCGACTAGCGGGATACAATGAGCAGTTCTTC
CASSYLRLAGYNEQFF
>TRBV14|-|TRBD1|TRBJ1-4
TGTGCCAGCAGCGGCCGGACAGGACCCTATGAAAAACTGTTTTTT
CASSGRTGPYEKLFF
>TRBV10-3|-|TRBD2|TRBJ2-1
TGTGCCATCAGTGGTGGGACTAGCGCCTCCTACAATGAGCAGTTCTTC
CAISGGTSASYNEQFF
>TRBV30|-|-|TRBJ2-1
TGTGCCTACAGAGGAGTAGCGAGGGCGTCCTACAATGAGCAGTTCTTC
CAYRGVARASYNEQFF
>TRBV19|-|-|TRBJ2-6
TGTGCCAGTAGTATAGCTCTCTCTGGGGCCAACGTCCTGACTTTC
CASSIALSGANVLTF
>TRBV6-1|-|-|TRBJ1-2
TGTGCCAGCAGTGAAGCCACCCCGGGGGGTTTCTATGGCTACACCTTC
CASSEATPGGFYGYTF
>TRBV21-1|once|-|TRBJ2-5
TGTGCCAGCAGCGAAAGGGACACTTTCCAAGAGACCCAGTACTTC
CASSERDTFQETQYF
>TRBV28|-|TRBD2|TRBJ2-2
TGTGCCAGCACCCTAGCGGGAGGGATAATCACCGGGGAGCTGTTTTTT
CASTLAGGIITGELFF